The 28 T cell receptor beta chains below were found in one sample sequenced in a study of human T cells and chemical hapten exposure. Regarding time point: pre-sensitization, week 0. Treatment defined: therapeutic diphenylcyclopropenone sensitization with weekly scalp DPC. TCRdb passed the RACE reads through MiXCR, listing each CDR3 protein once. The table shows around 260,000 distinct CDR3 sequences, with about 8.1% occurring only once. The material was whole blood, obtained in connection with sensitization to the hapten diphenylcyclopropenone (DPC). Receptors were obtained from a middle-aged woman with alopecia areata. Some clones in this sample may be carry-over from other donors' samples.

CDR3 DNA sequence: TGTGCCAGCAGAATTGGGGTTAATTCACCCCTCCACTTT. It specifies CASRIGVNSPLHF. This rearrangement joins TRBV2 to TRBJ1-6; D is unresolved. V lost 6 bases to trimming and J lost 6 bases, with 9 bases between them. The CDR3 extends over 13 amino acids. Germline CDR1 reads SNHLY; CDR2 reads FYNNEI.

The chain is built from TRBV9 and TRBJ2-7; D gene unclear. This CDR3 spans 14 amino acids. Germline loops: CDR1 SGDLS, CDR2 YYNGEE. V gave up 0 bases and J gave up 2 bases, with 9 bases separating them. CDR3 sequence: CASSVGGGTYEQYF. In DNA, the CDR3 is TGTGCCAGCAGCGTAGGAGGCGGAACCTACGAGCAGTACTTC.

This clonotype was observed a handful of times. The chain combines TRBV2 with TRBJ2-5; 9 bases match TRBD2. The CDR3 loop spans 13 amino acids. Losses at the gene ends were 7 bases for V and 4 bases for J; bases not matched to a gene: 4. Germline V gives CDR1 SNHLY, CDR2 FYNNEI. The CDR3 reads CASKWTSVETQYF. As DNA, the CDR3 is TGTGCCAGCAAATGGACTAGCGTAGAGACCCAGTACTTC.

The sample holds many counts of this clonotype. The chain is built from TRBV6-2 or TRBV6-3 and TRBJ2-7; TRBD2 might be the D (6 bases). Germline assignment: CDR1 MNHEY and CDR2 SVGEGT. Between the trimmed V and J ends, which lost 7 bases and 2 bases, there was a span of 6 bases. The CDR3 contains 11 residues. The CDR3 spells CASTGAYEQYF. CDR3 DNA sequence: TGTGCCAGCACGGGGGCCTACGAGCAGTACTTC.

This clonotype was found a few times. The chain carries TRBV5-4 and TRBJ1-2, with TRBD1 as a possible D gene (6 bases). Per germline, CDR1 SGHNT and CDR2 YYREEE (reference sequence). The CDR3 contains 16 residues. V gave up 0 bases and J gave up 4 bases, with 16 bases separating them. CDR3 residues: CASSLAGQGRIYGYTF. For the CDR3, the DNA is TGTGCCAGCAGCTTGGCCGGGCAGGGGAGGATCTATGGCTACACCTTC. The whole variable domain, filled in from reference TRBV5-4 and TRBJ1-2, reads ETGVTQSPTHLIKTRGQQVTLRCSSQSGHNTVSWYQQALGQGPQFIFQYYREEENGRGNFPPRFSGLQFPNYSSELNVNALELDDSALYLCASSLAGQGRIYGYTFGSGTRLTVV.

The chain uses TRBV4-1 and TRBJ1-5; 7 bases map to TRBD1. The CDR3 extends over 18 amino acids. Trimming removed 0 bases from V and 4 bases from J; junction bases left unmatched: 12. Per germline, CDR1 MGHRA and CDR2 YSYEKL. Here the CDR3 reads CASSQDGQGGWRNQPQHF. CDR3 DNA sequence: TGCGCCAGCAGCCAAGATGGGCAGGGGGGTTGGAGAAATCAGCCCCAGCATTTT.

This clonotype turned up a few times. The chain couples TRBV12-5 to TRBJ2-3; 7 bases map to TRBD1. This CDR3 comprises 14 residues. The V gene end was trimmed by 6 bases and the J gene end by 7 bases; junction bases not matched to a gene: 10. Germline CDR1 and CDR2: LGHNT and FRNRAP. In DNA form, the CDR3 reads TGTGCTAGTGGCAGTGGGGACAGCAGAAATACGCAGTATTTT. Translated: CASGSGDSRNTQYF.

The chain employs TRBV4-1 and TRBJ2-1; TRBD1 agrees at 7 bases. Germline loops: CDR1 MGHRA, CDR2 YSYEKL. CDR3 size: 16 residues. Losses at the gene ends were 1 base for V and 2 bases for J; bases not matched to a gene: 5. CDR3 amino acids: CASSQGQGFAYNEQFF. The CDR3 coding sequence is TGCGCCAGCAGCCAAGGACAGGGCTTCGCCTACAATGAGCAGTTCTTC.

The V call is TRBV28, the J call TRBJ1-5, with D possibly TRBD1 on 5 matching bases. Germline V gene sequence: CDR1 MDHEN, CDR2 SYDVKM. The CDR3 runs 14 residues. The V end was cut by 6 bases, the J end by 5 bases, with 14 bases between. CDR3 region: CASSLTVSYQPQHF. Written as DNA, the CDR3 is TGTGCCAGCAGCTTGACAGTGTCTTATCAGCCCCAGCATTTT. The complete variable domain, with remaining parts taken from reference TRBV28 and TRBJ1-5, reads DVKVTQSSRYLVKRTGEKVFLECVQDMDHENMFWYRQDPGLGLRLIYFSYDVKMKEKGDIPEGYSVSREKKERFSLILESASTNQTSMYLCASSLTVSYQPQHFGDGTRLSIL.

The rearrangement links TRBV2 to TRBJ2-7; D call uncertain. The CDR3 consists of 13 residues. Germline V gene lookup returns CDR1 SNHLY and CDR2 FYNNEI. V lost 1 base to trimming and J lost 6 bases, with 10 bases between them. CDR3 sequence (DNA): TGTGCCAGCAGTGAAGGGATCCCCACCGAGCAGTACTTC. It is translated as CASSEGIPTEQYF.

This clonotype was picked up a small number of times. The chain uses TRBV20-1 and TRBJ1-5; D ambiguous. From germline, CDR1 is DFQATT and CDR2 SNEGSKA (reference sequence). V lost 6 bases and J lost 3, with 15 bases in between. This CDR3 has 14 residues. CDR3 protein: CSAPRGGYNQPQHF. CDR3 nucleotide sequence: TGCAGTGCGCCCCGCGGCGGTTACAATCAGCCCCAGCATTTT.

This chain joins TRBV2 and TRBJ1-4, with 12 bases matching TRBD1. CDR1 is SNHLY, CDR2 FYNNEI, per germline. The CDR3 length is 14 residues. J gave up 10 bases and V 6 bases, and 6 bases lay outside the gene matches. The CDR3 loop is CASRGTGGAGKLFF. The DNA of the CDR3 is TGTGCCAGCAGGGGGACAGGGGGCGCAGGAAAACTGTTTTTT.

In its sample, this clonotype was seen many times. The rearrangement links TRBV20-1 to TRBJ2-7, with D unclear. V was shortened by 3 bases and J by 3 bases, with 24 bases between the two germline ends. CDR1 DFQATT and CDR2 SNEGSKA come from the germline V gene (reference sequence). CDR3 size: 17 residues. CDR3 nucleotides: TGCAGTGCTAGTCCCAGCTTACCTCCAAACAACCGCTACGAGCAGTACTTC. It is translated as CSASPSLPPNNRYEQYF.

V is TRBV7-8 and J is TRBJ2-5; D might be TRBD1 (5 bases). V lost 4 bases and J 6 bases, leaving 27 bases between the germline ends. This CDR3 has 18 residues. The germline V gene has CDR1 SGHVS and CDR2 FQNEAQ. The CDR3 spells CASSSPFPERQLSKTQYF. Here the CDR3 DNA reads TGTGCCAGCAGCTCTCCATTTCCCGAGCGACAGCTTTCGAAGACCCAGTACTTC.

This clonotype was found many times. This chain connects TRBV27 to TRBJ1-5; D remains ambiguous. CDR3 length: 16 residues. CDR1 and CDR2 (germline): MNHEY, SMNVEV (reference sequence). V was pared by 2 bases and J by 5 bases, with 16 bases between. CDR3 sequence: CASSLKAPSRDQPQHF. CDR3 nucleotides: TGTGCCAGCAGTTTAAAGGCGCCCTCAAGGGATCAGCCCCAGCATTTT.

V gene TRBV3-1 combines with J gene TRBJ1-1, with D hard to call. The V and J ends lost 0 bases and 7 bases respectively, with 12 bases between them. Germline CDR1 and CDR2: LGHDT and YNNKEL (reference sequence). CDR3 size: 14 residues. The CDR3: CASSQDTRHLEAFF. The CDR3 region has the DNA TGTGCCAGCAGCCAAGATACTCGCCATCTTGAAGCTTTCTTT.

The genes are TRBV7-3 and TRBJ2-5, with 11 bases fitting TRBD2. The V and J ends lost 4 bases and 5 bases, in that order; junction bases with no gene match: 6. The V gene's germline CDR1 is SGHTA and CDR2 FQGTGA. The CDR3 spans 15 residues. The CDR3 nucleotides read TGTGCCAGCAGCTCCCTAGCGGGAGGTGTTGAGACCCAGTACTTC. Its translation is CASSSLAGGVETQYF.

The CDR3 coding sequence is TGTGCCATCAGTACGACAGGGTTCTATGGCTACACCTTC. This codes for CAISTTGFYGYTF. V gene TRBV10-3 combines with J gene TRBJ1-2; 7 bases agree with TRBD1. Germline V CDR1 and CDR2: ENHRY, SYGVKD. J gave up 4 bases and V 5 bases, and 4 bases lay outside the gene matches. This CDR3 spans 13 amino acids.

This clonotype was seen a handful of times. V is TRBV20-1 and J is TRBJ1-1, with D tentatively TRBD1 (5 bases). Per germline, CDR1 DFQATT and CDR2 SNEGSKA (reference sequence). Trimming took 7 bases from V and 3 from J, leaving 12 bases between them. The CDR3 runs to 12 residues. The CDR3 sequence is CSVPQEDTEAFF. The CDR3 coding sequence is TGCAGTGTTCCACAGGAGGACACTGAAGCTTTCTTT.

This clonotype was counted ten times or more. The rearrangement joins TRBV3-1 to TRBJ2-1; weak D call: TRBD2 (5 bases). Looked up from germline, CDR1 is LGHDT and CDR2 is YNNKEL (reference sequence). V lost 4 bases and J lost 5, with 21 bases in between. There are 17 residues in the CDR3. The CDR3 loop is CASSRRASGAVDNEQFF. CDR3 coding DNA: TGTGCCAGCAGCCGAAGAGCTTCTGGAGCGGTGGACAATGAGCAGTTCTTC.

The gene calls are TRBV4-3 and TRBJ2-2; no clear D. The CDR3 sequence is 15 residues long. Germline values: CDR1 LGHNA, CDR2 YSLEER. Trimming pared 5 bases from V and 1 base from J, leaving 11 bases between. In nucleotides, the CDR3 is TGCGCCAGCAGCGCGGATCTTGGGAACACCGGGGAGCTGTTTTTT. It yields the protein CASSADLGNTGELFF.

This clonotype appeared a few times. The CDR3 is CASSQPGQEATYEQYF. The CDR3 DNA sequence: TGCGCCAGCAGCCAGCCAGGACAGGAGGCCACCTACGAGCAGTACTTC. This chain uses TRBV4-1 with TRBJ2-7, with 7 positions matching TRBD1. This CDR3 has 16 residues. Trimming removed 3 bases from V and 2 bases from J; junction bases left unmatched: 10. Germline CDR1 MGHRA, CDR2 YSYEKL.

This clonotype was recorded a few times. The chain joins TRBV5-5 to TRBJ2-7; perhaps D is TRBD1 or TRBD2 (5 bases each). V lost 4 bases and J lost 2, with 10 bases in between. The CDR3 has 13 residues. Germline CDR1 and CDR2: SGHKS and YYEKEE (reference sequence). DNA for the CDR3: TGTGCCAGCAGCACCCAGGGACCCTACGAGCAGTACTTC. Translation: CASSTQGPYEQYF. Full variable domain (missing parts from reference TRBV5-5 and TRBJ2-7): DAGVTQSPTHLIKTRGQQVTLRCSPISGHKSVSWYQQVLGQGPQFIFQYYEKEERGRGNFPDRFSARQFPNYSSELNVNALLLGDSALYLCASSTQGPYEQYFGPGTRLTVT.

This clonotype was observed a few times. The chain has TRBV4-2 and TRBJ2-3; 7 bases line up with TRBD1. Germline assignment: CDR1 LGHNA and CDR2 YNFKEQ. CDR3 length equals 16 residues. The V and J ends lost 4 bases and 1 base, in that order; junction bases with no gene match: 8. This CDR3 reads CASSPADRAGTDTQYF. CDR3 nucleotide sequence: TGTGCCAGCAGCCCAGCCGACAGGGCCGGCACAGATACGCAGTATTTT.

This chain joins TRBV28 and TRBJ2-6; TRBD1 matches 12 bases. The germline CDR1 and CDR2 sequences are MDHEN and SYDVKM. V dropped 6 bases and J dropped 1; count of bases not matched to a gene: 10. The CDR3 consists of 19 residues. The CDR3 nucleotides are TGTGCCAGCAGGGAGTTACCGGGACAGGGGGCGTCTGGGGCCAACGTCCTGACTTTC. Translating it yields CASRELPGQGASGANVLTF. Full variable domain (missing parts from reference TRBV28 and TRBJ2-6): DVKVTQSSRYLVKRTGEKVFLECVQDMDHENMFWYRQDPGLGLRLIYFSYDVKMKEKGDIPEGYSVSREKKERFSLILESASTNQTSMYLCASRELPGQGASGANVLTFGAGSRLTVL.

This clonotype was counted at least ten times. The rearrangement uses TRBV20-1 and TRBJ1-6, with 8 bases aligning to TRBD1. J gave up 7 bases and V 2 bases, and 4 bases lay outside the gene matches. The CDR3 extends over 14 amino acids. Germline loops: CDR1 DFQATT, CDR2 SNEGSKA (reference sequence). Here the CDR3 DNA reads TGCAGTGCTAGACCAGGGGGCCTAAATTCACCCCTCCACTTT. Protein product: CSARPGGLNSPLHF.

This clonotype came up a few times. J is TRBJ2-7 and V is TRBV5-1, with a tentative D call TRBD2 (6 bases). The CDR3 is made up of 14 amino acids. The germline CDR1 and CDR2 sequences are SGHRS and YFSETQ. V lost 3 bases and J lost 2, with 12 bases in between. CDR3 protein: CASSSGTYAYEQYF. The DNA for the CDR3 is TGCGCCAGCAGCTCTGGGACTTACGCCTACGAGCAGTACTTC.

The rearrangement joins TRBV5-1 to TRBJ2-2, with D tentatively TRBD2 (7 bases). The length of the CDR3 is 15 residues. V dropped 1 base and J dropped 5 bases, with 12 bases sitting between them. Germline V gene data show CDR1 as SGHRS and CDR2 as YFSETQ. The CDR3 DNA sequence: TGCGCCAGCAGCTTGCACAGGGAGGGGACCGGGGAGCTGTTTTTT. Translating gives CASSLHREGTGELFF.